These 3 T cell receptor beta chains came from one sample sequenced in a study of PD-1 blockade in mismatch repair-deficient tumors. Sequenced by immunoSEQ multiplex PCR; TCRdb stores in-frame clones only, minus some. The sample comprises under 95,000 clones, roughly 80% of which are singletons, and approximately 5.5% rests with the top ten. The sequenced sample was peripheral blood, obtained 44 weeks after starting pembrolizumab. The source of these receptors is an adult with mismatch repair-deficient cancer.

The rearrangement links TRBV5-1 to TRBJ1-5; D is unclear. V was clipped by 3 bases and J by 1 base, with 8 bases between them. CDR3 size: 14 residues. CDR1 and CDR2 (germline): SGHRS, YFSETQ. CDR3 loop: CASSYEGSNQPQHF. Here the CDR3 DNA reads TGCGCCAGCAGCTACGAGGGAAGCAATCAGCCCCAGCATTTT.

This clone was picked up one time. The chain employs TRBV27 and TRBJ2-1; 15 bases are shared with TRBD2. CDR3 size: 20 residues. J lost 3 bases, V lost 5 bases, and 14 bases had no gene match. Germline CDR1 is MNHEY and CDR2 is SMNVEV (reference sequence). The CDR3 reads CASSPTPGLAGGSLYNEQFF. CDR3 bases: TGTGCCAGCAGTCCGACCCCGGGACTAGCGGGAGGATCCCTCTACAATGAGCAGTTCTTC.

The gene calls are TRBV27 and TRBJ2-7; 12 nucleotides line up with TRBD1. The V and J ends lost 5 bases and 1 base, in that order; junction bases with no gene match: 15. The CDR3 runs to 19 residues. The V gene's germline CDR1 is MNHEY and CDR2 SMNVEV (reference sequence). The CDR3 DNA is TGTGCCAGCAGTGTATTGACCGGGACAGGGGGCCAAGGGTCCTACGAGCAGTACTTC. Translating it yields CASSVLTGTGGQGSYEQYF.